These 8 T cell receptor beta chains came from one sample sequenced in a study of T-cell reconstitution after alpha-beta-depleted transplantation in children. The authors prepared the TCRbeta library with unique molecular identifiers. TCRdb processed the PCR reads anew with MiXCR; each CDR3 protein has one entry. The data show approximately 300,000 distinct CDR3 sequences, roughly a tenth seen once. Sample: PBMCs, taken before TCRalphabeta/CD19-depleted stem cell transplant. Receptors were obtained from a boy in the first two years of life with acute myeloid leukemia, due to receive a stem cell transplant.

Only a few counts were recorded for this clonotype. V and J are TRBV21-1 and TRBJ2-2; the tabulated D call, TRBD1, remains unverified against the DNA. TRBV21-1 is classified as a pseudogene. This CDR3 comprises 15 residues. The CDR3 is CASTRTGSDTGELFF. The CDR3, as DNA: TGTGCCAGCACCCGGACAGGGTCGGACACCGGGGAGCTGTTTTTT.

This clonotype showed up many times. V gene TRBV18 combines with J gene TRBJ1-5; TRBD1 is a possible D gene (6 bases). The length of the CDR3 is 15 residues. Germline assignment: CDR1 KGHSH and CDR2 LQKENI. The germline V and J ends were trimmed by 1 base and 3 bases, with 10 bases remaining between them. The CDR3 DNA reads as TGTGCCAGCTCACCACTGGGGGCGACCAATCAGCCCCAGCATTTT. It is translated as CASSPLGATNQPQHF.

This clonotype was picked up a small number of times. This rearrangement joins TRBV12-3 or TRBV12-4 to TRBJ2-2, with 11 bases fitting TRBD2. This CDR3 region has 19 residues. V gave up 3 bases and J gave up 4 bases; unmatched junction bases: 13. The CDR3 protein is CASSLSVTSGGRGTGELFF. DNA of the CDR3: TGTGCCAGCAGTTTGTCGGTCACTAGCGGGGGCCGGGGCACCGGGGAGCTGTTTTTT.

In this sample, this clonotype turned up a few times. The chain uses TRBV20-1 and TRBJ2-3; 10 bases fit TRBD2. The ends lost 3 bases at V and 0 bases at J; junction bases unmatched: 3. This CDR3 has 15 amino acids. Germline V gene data show CDR1 as DFQATT and CDR2 as SNEGSKA (reference sequence). The DNA of the CDR3 is TGCAGTGCTAGGAAGCGGGAGGGAAGCACAGATACGCAGTATTTT. This encodes CSARKREGSTDTQYF.

Ten or more counts support this clonotype. V is TRBV4-3 and J is TRBJ2-1; TRBD2 matches at 8 bases. The CDR3 sequence is 17 residues long. CDR1 is LGHNA and CDR2 is YSLEER in the germline V gene. V lost 1 base and J lost 3; bases outside the gene matches: 8. CDR3 coding DNA: TGCGCCAGCAGCCAAGTGGTCGCGGGAGGTATCTACAATGAGCAGTTCTTC. It codes for CASSQVVAGGIYNEQFF.

The chain has TRBV7-2 and TRBJ2-7; maybe TRBD1 (5 bases). Germline CDR1 reads SGHTA; CDR2 reads FQGNSA. Trimming removed 5 bases from V and 6 bases from J, with 14 bases in between. The CDR3 sequence is 13 residues long. CDR3 sequence (DNA): TGTGCCAGCAGCCCGCGACAGTTCTCCGAGCAGTACTTC. The encoded protein is CASSPRQFSEQYF. The full variable domain, rest sourced from reference TRBV7-2 and TRBJ2-7, is GAGVSQSPSNKVTEKGKDVELRCDPISGHTALYWYRQSLGQGLEFLIYFQGNSAPDKSGLPSDRFSAERTGGSVSTLTIQRTQQEDSAVYLCASSPRQFSEQYFGPGTRLTVT.

At least ten counts were recorded for this clonotype. This chain connects TRBV20-1 to TRBJ2-6; tentative D call: TRBD2 (6 bases). The CDR3 is 15 residues long. CDR1 is DFQATT, CDR2 SNEGSKA, per germline (reference sequence). The V and J ends lost 0 bases and 2 bases respectively, with 8 bases between them. The CDR3 spells CSARDWEAGANVLTF. In DNA, the CDR3 is TGCAGTGCTAGAGATTGGGAGGCTGGGGCCAACGTCCTGACTTTC.

Within the sample, this clonotype is medium-sized (0.01 to 0.1%). The chain has TRBV28 and TRBJ2-7; a possible D gene is TRBD2 (5 bases). The germline gives CDR1 MDHEN, CDR2 SYDVKM. The CDR3 extends over 11 amino acids. Trimming took off 1 base at V and 7 bases at J, with 5 bases between the two ends. For the CDR3, the DNA is TGTGCCAGCAGTTTATCGGGGGAGCAGTACTTC. Translated, it gives CASSLSGEQYF.